This T cell receptor beta chain was documented in a study of cytotoxic CD8 clonotypes in ibrutinib-treated CLL. Notes on the study in general: Sampling times differed between sustained-remission and progressing patients. Public clonotypes showed up rarely, and on treatment they shrank or held steady. Clonality went up at ibrutinib response and then declined back toward baseline at progression.

Method: immunoSEQ multiplex PCR; TCRdb's copy keeps in-frame clones and lacks some. Counted here are more than 200,000 clones, 70% occurring once; the ten biggest clones make up approximately 6%. Comments on this clone: What it binds is unknown.

Library input was around 2 micrograms of DNA from cryopreserved PBMCs. Sequenced here: PBMCs, sampled after 12 months of ibrutinib treatment. The source is a human donor with chronic lymphocytic leukemia.

The CDR3 nucleotides are TGTGCCAGCAGCGTCAACAATGGTGGGTTCAGTAGTGAAAAACTGTTTTTT. This gives the protein CASSVNNGGFSSEKLFF. The rearrangement links TRBV9 to TRBJ1-4; D remains unclear. CDR3 length: 17 residues. V was pared by 2 bases and J by 7 bases, with 21 bases between. CDR1 and CDR2 from the germline V gene are SGDLS and YYNGEE.